The 5 T cell receptor beta chains given below trace back to one sample, sequenced in a study of CD8+ T cells in alopecia areata. cDNA reverse transcribed from extracted RNA served as the sequencing template. Assay used: immunoSEQ multiplex PCR; TCRdb lists only in-frame clones, some missing. This sample yields approximately 150,000 clones, of which 45% to 60% are seen a single time; about 4.9% belongs to the top ten. The sample comprised CD4+ T cells sorted from blood. All receptors derive from a human donor in good health.

This clone was seen a handful of times. The chain combines TRBV27 with TRBJ1-3; no definite D call. Germline V CDR1 and CDR2: MNHEY, SMNVEV (reference sequence). The V end was cut by 4 bases, the J end by 0 bases, with 10 bases between. The CDR3 length is 15 residues. The CDR3 sequence is CASSSQSLSGNTIYF. The CDR3 nucleotides read TGTGCCAGCAGTTCTCAGTCGCTCTCTGGAAACACCATATATTTT.

There are a few counts of this clone. The J gene is TRBJ2-3, the V gene TRBV6-6; no clear D. The germline V and J ends were trimmed by 4 bases and 6 bases, with 8 bases remaining between them. This CDR3 spans 12 amino acids. The germline V gene encodes CDR1 MNHNY and CDR2 SVGAGI (reference sequence). The CDR3 loop reads CASSWMGDTQYF. CDR3 sequence (DNA): TGTGCCAGCAGTTGGATGGGGGATACGCAGTATTTT.

The CDR3 sequence is CSVVGGRSSTDTQYF. CDR3 DNA: TGCAGCGTTGTGGGCGGGAGAAGTTCCACAGATACGCAGTATTTT. This chain joins TRBV29-1 and TRBJ2-3, with 7 positions matching TRBD2. This CDR3 region has 15 residues. V trimming: 4 bases; J trimming: 2 bases; junction bases outside the gene matches: 9. Germline CDR1 reads SQVTM; CDR2 reads ANQGSEA.

This chain uses TRBV5-4 with TRBJ2-7; TRBD1 might be the D (5 bases). V was trimmed by 4 bases and J by 5 bases, leaving 13 bases between them. The CDR3 is 13 residues long. The germline V gene has CDR1 SGHNT and CDR2 YYREEE (reference sequence). The CDR3 protein is CASSRTTDHEQYF. As DNA, the CDR3 is TGTGCCAGCAGCCGGACGACAGATCACGAGCAGTACTTC.

The J gene is TRBJ2-7, the V gene TRBV15; possible D gene TRBD2, 6 bases. The germline V and J ends were trimmed by 1 base and 6 bases, with 16 bases remaining between them. This CDR3 spans 15 amino acids. From germline, CDR1 is LNHNV and CDR2 YYDKDF (reference sequence). In DNA form, the CDR3 reads TGTGCCACCAGCAGAGGGAAGCTAGCGCCCCTCGAGCAGTACTTC. Translating gives CATSRGKLAPLEQYF.